These T cell receptor beta chains were read from a single sample in a study of metastatic and nonmetastatic thyroid tumors. Through MiXCR, TCRdb re-clonotyped the PCR reads. In the table there are 31,000 or so clones, 15% to 20% of which are singletons. The sequencing sample was made of blood. The receptors were gathered from a female donor with papillary thyroid cancer or a benign thyroid nodule (not recorded which). Some clones in this sample may be carry-over from other donors' samples. The CDR3 runs from the conserved cysteine through the conserved F or W. The order of the fields is J gene, V gene, CDR3 protein.

j_gene: TRBJ1-6
v_gene: TRBV6-2/TRBV6-3
CDR3aa: CASSFRPGTRGLDSPLHF

j_gene: TRBJ2-7
v_gene: TRBV6-9
CDR3aa: CASSYGTGTYEQYF

j_gene: TRBJ2-6
v_gene: TRBV6-1
CDR3aa: CASSEGSGANVLTF

j_gene: TRBJ1-3
v_gene: TRBV7-2
CDR3aa: CASSLSRGRLFSGNTIYF

j_gene: TRBJ1-1
v_gene: TRBV10-3
CDR3aa: CATGGANTEAFF

j_gene: TRBJ2-3
v_gene: TRBV6-1
CDR3aa: CASNQPSGYTDTQYF

j_gene: TRBJ2-7
v_gene: TRBV20-1
CDR3aa: CSAGPSPSYEQYF

j_gene: TRBJ2-5
v_gene: TRBV9
CDR3aa: CASSVLGQGGETQYF

j_gene: TRBJ2-1
v_gene: TRBV4-1
CDR3aa: CASSRGGSYNEQFF

j_gene: TRBJ2-7
v_gene: TRBV5-1
CDR3aa: CASSSLREGVLHEQYF

j_gene: TRBJ1-1
v_gene: TRBV5-4
CDR3aa: CASSLARGGQTEAFF

j_gene: TRBJ2-7
v_gene: TRBV7-6
CDR3aa: CASSLTGQGAEQYF

j_gene: TRBJ2-7
v_gene: TRBV27
CDR3aa: CAGSPGTVAYEQYF

j_gene: TRBJ2-3
v_gene: TRBV4-1
CDR3aa: CASSQKLSTDTQYF

j_gene: TRBJ2-3
v_gene: TRBV5-1
CDR3aa: CASSPTPSDADTQYF

j_gene: TRBJ2-3
v_gene: TRBV4-1
CDR3aa: CVSSQAEASGRAADTQYF

j_gene: TRBJ1-5
v_gene: TRBV12-5
CDR3aa: CASGLLDQPQHF

j_gene: TRBJ2-7
v_gene: TRBV5-1
CDR3aa: CASSGDRAYEQYF

j_gene: .
v_gene: TRBV12-3/TRBV12-4
CDR3aa: CASSLVAVLGNQPQYF

j_gene: TRBJ2-5
v_gene: TRBV20-1
CDR3aa: CSARGDRGQETQYF

j_gene: TRBJ1-2
v_gene: TRBV4-1
CDR3aa: CASSQNAGYGYTF

j_gene: TRBJ2-5
v_gene: TRBV4-3
CDR3aa: CASSPRLAGGGETQYF

j_gene: TRBJ1-1
v_gene: TRBV20-1
CDR3aa: CSARDLFRQGSTEAFF

j_gene: TRBJ1-3
v_gene: TRBV4-1
CDR3aa: CASSQAYGTGNTIYF

j_gene: TRBJ2-7
v_gene: TRBV6-1
CDR3aa: CAIKRSSYDQYF

j_gene: TRBJ2-2
v_gene: TRBV5-1
CDR3aa: CASSFGSTGELSF

j_gene: TRBJ1-1
v_gene: TRBV6-1
CDR3aa: CASSLTAPAAANTEAFF

j_gene: TRBJ2-3
v_gene: TRBV10-3
CDR3aa: CAMSRYSLRGTSGYTDTQYF

j_gene: TRBJ2-2
v_gene: TRBV12-3/TRBV12-4
CDR3aa: CASGLENTGELFF

j_gene: TRBJ1-6
v_gene: TRBV6-5
CDR3aa: CASSYSAEGSPPHF

j_gene: TRBJ2-1
v_gene: TRBV5-4
CDR3aa: CASSPQAGEYNEQFF

j_gene: TRBJ1-1
v_gene: TRBV28
CDR3aa: CASRGQSKTEAFF

j_gene: TRBJ2-7
v_gene: TRBV5-1
CDR3aa: CASSPGQGSHEQYF

j_gene: TRBJ1-2
v_gene: TRBV11-3
CDR3aa: CASSLRGRPGYTF

j_gene: TRBJ1-5
v_gene: TRBV20-1
CDR3aa: CSASRGVAAQHF

j_gene: TRBJ1-3
v_gene: TRBV11-1
CDR3aa: CASAMDRAGNTIYF

j_gene: TRBJ1-5
v_gene: TRBV19
CDR3aa: CASSIAKDYSNQPQHF

j_gene: TRBJ1-4
v_gene: TRBV25-1
CDR3aa: CASSEGDRRRGEKLFF

j_gene: TRBJ2-3
v_gene: TRBV29-1
CDR3aa: CSSGGVSTDTQYF

j_gene: TRBJ2-7
v_gene: TRBV20-1
CDR3aa: CSAQQGGEADEQYF

j_gene: TRBJ1-1
v_gene: TRBV19
CDR3aa: CASTSGTGQPNTEAFF

j_gene: TRBJ1-1
v_gene: TRBV6-1
CDR3aa: CASSGHPGPEGVNTEAFF

j_gene: TRBJ2-7
v_gene: TRBV5-4
CDR3aa: CASGPFQGGEQYF

j_gene: TRBJ1-5
v_gene: TRBV20-1
CDR3aa: CSAIPPRSSSNQPQHF

j_gene: TRBJ2-7
v_gene: TRBV9
CDR3aa: CASSVTTGYEQYF

j_gene: TRBJ1-2
v_gene: TRBV18
CDR3aa: CASSPTDRVYGYTF

j_gene: TRBJ1-5
v_gene: TRBV6-1
CDR3aa: CASSERVPGYQPQHF